This TCR beta chain was recovered during a study of T-cell reconstitution after alpha-beta-depleted transplantation in children. General study results and limits: Counts and diversity of T cells one year after transplant came mostly from newly produced T cells. The origin of alpha-beta T cells about two months after transplant was reportedly several hundred expanded graft clones.

TCRbeta library preparation incorporated unique molecular identifiers. From the PCR reads, TCRdb called clonotypes with MiXCR, one entry per CDR3 protein. The table shows approximately 190,000 distinct CDR3 sequences, with roughly 8.3% occurring only once. The CDR3 extends over 14 amino acids. Germline loops: CDR1 SEHNR, CDR2 FQNEAQ (reference sequence). The V gene end was trimmed by 6 bases and the J gene end by 5 bases; junction bases not matched to a gene: 6. Concerning this clonotype itself: The antigen remains undetermined.

The TCR comes from a male patient aged 2-10 years who had a stem cell transplant for acute myeloid leukemia, so the T cells may come from the graft donor. This chain links TRBV7-9 with TRBJ1-1; 10 bases align to TRBD1. The sequencing used PBMCs, mostly from graft donor cells, collected 360 days after TCRalphabeta/CD19-depleted stem cell transplant. The CDR3 spells CASSRQGAWTEAFF. The CDR3 DNA follows: TGTGCCAGCAGTCGACAGGGGGCCTGGACTGAAGCTTTCTTT.